The following is a TCR beta chain sequence with its context. The entry originates in a study of blood T cells in healthy people across ages. The wider study: With template switching, about one barcoded beta molecule was captured per two T cells.

V was shortened by 0 bases and J by 1 base, with 8 bases between the two germline ends. The length of the CDR3 is 15 residues. Looked up from germline, CDR1 is SGDLS and CDR2 is YYNGEE. Primed by a sample-barcoded 5' primer and a J-beta primer mix, a second PCR proceeded for roughly 6 to 12 cycles. Each CDR3 protein gets one entry after TCRdb re-called the 5' RACE reads with MiXCR. The sample lists over 500,000 distinct CDR3 sequences; around a quarter were seen once. The same sample was also used in a study of T cells of mothers and their children. In that study: Mothers and children who were related shared slightly more overlap than unrelated pairs, but not significantly more.

The TCR was taken from a boy aged 2 to 10 in good health. The V and J genes are TRBV9 and TRBJ1-3, with D perhaps TRBD1 (5 bases). The sample taken for sequencing was blood. The CDR3 sequence is CASSVGGASGNTIYF. The CDR3 DNA reads as TGTGCCAGCAGCGTAGGGGGCGCGTCTGGAAACACCATATATTTT.